This TCR beta chain was documented in a study of identical twins. General study points: Fewer insertions characterized abundant cord blood beta clonotypes, whereas memory repertoires showed none.

TCRdb processed the 5' RACE reads anew with MiXCR; each CDR3 protein has one entry. The sample includes approximately 600,000 distinct CDR3 sequences, 7.1% of them seen just once. CDR3 length: 17 residues. The V segment lost 2 bases and the J segment 3 bases; nucleotides outside the gene matches: 10. From germline, CDR1 is DFQATT and CDR2 SNEGSKA (reference sequence). Concerning this clonotype: The antigen is undetermined.

Healthy Caucasians provided all donations. This same sample was also part of a study on yellow fever vaccine responses in identical twins.

The receptor was derived from a young woman in good health. The gene calls are TRBV20-1 and TRBJ2-3, with 11 bases that match TRBD2. Input material: PBMCs. The CDR3 nucleotides read TGCAGTGCTAGACCCCTCTTACTAGCGGGGGTAACAGATACGCAGTATTTT. It codes for CSARPLLLAGVTDTQYF.